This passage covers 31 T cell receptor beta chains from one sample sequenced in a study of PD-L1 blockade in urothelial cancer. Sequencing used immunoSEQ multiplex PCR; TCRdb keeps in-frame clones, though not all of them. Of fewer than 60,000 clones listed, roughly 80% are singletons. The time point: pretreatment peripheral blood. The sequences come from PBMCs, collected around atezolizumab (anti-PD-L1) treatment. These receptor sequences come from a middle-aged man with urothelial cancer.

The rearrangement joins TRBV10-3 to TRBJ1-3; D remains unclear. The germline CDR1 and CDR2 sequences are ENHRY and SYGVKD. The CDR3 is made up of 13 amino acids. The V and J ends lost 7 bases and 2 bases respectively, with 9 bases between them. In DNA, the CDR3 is TGTGCCATCACAAATGGGCCTGGAAACACCATATATTTT. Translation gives CAITNGPGNTIYF.

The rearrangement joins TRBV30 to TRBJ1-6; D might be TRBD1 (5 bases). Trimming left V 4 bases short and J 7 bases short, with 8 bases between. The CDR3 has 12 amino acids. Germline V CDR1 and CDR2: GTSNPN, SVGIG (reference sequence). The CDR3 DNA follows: TGTGCCTGGACACCAGGGAATTCACCCCTCCACTTT. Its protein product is CAWTPGNSPLHF.

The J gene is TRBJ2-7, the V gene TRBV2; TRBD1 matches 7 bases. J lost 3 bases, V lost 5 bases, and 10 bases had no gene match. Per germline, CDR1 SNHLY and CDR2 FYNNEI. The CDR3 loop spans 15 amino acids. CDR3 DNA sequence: TGTGCCAGCAGTTCGGACGGGACAGTAGTCTACGAGCAGTACTTC. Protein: CASSSDGTVVYEQYF.

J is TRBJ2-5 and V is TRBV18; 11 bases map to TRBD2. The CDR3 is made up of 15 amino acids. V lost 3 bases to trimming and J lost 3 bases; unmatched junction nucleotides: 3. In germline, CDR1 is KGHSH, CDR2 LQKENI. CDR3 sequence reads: CASSPVGLAEETQYF. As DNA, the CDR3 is TGTGCCAGCTCACCGGTGGGACTAGCGGAAGAGACCCAGTACTTC.

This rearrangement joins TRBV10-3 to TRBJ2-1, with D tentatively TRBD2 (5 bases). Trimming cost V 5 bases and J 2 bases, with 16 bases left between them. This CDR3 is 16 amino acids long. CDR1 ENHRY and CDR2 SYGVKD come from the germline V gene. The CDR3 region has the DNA TGTGCCATCAGTCCTCGGGGTATTAGGACCTACAATGAGCAGTTCTTC. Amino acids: CAISPRGIRTYNEQFF.

In DNA form, the CDR3 reads TGTGCCAGTAGTATAACAGGGCTGAACACTGAAGCTTTCTTT. Translated: CASSITGLNTEAFF. The chain links TRBV19 to TRBJ1-1; perhaps TRBD1 as D (6 bases). The ends were cut back, 2 bases at V and 0 bases at J, with 7 bases in the middle. The germline gives CDR1 LNHDA, CDR2 SQIVND (reference sequence). CDR3 length: 14 amino acids.

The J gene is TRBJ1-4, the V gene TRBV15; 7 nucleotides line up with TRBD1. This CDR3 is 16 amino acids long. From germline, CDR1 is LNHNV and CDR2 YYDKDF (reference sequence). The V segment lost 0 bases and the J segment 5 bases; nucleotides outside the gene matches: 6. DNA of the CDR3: TGTGCCACCAGCAGAGATCCGGGACAGTCGAATGAAAAACTGTTTTTT. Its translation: CATSRDPGQSNEKLFF.

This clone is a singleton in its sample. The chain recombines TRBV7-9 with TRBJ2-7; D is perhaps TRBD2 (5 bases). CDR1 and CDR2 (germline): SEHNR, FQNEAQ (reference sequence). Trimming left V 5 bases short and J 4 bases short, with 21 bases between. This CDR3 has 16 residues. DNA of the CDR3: TGTGCCAGCAGCCCCGGCCCAATGGATCGAGGGTACGAGCAGTACTTC. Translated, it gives CASSPGPMDRGYEQYF.

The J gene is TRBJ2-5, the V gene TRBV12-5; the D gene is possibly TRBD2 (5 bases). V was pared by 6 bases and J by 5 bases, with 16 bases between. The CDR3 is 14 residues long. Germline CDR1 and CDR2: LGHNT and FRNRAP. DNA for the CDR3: TGTGCTAGTGGCTACAGTAACGGAGGCGAGACCCAGTACTTC. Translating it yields CASGYSNGGETQYF.

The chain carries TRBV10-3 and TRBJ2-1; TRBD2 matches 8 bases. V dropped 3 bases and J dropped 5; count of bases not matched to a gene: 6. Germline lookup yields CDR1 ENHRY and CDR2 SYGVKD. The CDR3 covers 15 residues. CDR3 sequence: CAISELDSGNNEQFF. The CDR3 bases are TGTGCCATCAGTGAATTGGATAGCGGGAACAATGAGCAGTTCTTC.

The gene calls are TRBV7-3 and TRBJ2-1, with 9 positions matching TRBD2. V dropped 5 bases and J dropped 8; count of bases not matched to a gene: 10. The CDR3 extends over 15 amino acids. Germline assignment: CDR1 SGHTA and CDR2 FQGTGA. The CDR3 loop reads CASSPGTSLRDEQFF. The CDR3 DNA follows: TGTGCCAGCAGCCCCGGGACTAGCCTAAGGGATGAGCAGTTCTTC.

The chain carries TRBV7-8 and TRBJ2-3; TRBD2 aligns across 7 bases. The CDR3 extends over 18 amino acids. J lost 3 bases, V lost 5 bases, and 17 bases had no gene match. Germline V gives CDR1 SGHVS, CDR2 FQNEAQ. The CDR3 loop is CASSTRQAGRGPTDTQYF. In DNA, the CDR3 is TGTGCCAGCAGCACTAGACAAGCGGGAAGGGGCCCGACAGATACGCAGTATTTT.

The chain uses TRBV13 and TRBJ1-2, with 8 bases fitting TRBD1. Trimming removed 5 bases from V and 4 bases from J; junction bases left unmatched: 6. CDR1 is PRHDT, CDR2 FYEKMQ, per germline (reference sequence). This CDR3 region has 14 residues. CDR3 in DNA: TGTGCCAGCAGCATTCCCGGACAGGGCTATGGCTACACCTTC. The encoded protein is CASSIPGQGYGYTF.

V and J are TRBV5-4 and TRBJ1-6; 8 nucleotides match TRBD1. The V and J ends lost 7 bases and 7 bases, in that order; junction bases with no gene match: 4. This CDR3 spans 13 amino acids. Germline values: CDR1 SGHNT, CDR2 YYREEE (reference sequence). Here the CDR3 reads CASSGGGNSPLHF. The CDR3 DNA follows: TGTGCCAGCTCAGGGGGCGGGAATTCACCCCTCCACTTT.

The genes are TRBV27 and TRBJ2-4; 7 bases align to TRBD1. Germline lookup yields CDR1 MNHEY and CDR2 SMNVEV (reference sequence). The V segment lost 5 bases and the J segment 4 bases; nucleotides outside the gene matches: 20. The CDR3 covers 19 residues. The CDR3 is CASSPRFLPRQGEKNIQYF. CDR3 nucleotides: TGTGCCAGCAGTCCCCGTTTTTTGCCCCGCCAGGGGGAGAAAAACATTCAGTACTTC.

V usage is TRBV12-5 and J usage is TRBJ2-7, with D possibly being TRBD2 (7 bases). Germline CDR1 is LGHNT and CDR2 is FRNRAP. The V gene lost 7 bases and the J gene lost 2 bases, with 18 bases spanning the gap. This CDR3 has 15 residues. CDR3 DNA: TGTGCTAGTGCAGCGGGACATTTAGGTACCTACGAGCAGTACTTC. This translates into CASAAGHLGTYEQYF.

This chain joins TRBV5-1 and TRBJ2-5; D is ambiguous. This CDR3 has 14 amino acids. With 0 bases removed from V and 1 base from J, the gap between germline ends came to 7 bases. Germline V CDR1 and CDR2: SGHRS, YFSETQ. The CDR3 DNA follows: TGCGCCAGCAGCTTGGGTTTCAGCCAAGAGACCCAGTACTTC. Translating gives CASSLGFSQETQYF.

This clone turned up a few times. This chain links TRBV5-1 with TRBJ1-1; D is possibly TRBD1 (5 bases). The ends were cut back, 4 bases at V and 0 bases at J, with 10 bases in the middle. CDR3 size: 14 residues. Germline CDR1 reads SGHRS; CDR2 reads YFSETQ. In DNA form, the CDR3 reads TGCGCCAGCAGCCCGGGGGGGATGAACACTGAAGCTTTCTTT. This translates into CASSPGGMNTEAFF. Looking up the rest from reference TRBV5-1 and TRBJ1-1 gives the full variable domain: KAGVTQTPRYLIKTRGQQVTLSCSPISGHRSVSWYQQTPGQGLQFLFEYFSETQRNKGNFPGRFSGRQFSNSRSEMNVSTLELGDSALYLCASSPGGMNTEAFFGQGTRLTVV.

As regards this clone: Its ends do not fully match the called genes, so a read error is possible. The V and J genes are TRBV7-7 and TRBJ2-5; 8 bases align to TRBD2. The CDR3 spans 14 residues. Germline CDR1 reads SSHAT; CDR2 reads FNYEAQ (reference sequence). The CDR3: CASSLGLVGETQYF. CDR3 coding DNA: TGTGCTAGCAGCCTGGGACTAGTTGGCGAGACCCAGTACTTC.

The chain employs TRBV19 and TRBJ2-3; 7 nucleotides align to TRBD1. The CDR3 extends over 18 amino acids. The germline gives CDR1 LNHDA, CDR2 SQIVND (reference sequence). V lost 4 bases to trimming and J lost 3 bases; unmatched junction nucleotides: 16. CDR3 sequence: CASSRETGTRQATDTQYF. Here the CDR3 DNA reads TGTGCCAGTAGTAGAGAGACAGGGACCCGGCAGGCTACAGATACGCAGTATTTT.

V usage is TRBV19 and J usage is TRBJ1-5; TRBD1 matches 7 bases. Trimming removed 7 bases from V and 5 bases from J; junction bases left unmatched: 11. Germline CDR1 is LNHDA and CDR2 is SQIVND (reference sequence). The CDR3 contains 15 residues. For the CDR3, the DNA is TGTGCCAGTAACCGAGGGGGGACAGCTGATCAGCCCCAGCATTTT. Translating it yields CASNRGGTADQPQHF. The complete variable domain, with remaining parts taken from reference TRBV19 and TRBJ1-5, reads DGGITQSPKYLFRKEGQNVTLSCEQNLNHDAMYWYRQDPGQGLRLIYYSQIVNDFQKGDIAEGYSVSREKKESFPLTVTSAQKNPTAFYLCASNRGGTADQPQHFGDGTRLSIL.

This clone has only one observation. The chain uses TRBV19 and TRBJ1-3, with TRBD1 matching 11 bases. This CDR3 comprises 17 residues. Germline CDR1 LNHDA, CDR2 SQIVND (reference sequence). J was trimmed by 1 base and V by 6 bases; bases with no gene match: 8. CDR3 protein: CASRRFRDRGSGNTIYF. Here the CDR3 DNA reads TGTGCCAGTAGGAGATTCCGGGACAGGGGGTCTGGAAACACCATATATTTT.

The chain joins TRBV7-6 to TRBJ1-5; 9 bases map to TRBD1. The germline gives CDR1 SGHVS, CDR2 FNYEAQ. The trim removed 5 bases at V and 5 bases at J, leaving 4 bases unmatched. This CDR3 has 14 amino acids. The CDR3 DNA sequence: TGTGCCAGCAGCCGGGACAGGGATCATCAGCCCCAGCATTTT. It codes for CASSRDRDHQPQHF.

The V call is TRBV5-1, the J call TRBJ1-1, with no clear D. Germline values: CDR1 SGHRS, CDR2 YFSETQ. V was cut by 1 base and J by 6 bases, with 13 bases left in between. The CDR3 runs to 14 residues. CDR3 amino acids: CASSLPIESAEAFF. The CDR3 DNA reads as TGCGCCAGCAGCTTGCCGATCGAGTCCGCTGAAGCTTTCTTT.

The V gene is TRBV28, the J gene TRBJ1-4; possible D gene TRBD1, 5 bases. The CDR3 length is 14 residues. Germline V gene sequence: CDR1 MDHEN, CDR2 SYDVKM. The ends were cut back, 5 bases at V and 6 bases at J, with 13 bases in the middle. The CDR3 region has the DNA TGTGCCAGCAGTATCAGGGCGGTTCATGAAAAACTGTTTTTT. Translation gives CASSIRAVHEKLFF.

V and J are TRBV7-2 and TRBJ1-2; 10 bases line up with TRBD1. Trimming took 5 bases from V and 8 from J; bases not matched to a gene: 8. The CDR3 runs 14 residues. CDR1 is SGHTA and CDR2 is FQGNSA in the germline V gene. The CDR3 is CASSRGTGASGYTF. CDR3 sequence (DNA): TGTGCCAGCAGCCGAGGGACAGGGGCTTCCGGCTACACCTTC. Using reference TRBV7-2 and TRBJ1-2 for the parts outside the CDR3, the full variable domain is GAGVSQSPSNKVTEKGKDVELRCDPISGHTALYWYRQSLGQGLEFLIYFQGNSAPDKSGLPSDRFSAERTGGSVSTLTIQRTQQEDSAVYLCASSRGTGASGYTFGSGTRLTVV.

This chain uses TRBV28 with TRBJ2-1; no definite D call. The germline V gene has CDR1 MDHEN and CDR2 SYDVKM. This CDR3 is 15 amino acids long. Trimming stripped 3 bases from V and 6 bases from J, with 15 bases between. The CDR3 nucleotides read TGTGCCAGCAGTTTGCAAGCGACTGGCGGCAATGAGCAGTTCTTC. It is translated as CASSLQATGGNEQFF. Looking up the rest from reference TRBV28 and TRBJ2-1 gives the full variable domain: DVKVTQSSRYLVKRTGEKVFLECVQDMDHENMFWYRQDPGLGLRLIYFSYDVKMKEKGDIPEGYSVSREKKERFSLILESASTNQTSMYLCASSLQATGGNEQFFGPGTRLTVL.

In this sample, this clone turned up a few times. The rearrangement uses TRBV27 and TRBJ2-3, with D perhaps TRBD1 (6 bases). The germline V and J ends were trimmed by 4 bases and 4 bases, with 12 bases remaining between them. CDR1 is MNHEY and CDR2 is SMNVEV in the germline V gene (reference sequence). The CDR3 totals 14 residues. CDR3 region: CASSSSTGSDTQYF. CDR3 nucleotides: TGTGCCAGCAGTTCATCCACAGGGTCAGATACGCAGTATTTT.

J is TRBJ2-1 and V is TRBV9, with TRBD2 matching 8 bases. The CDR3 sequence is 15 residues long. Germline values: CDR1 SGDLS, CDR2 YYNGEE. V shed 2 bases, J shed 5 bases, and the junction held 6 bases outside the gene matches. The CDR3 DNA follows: TGTGCCAGCAGCGTCGGCGGGGGGCCCGACAATGAGCAGTTCTTC. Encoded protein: CASSVGGGPDNEQFF.

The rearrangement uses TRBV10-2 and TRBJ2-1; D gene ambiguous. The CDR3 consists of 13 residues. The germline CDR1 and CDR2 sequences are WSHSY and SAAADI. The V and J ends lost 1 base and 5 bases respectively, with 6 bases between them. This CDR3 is CASSEFTDNEQFF. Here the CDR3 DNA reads TGCGCCAGCAGTGAGTTTACAGACAATGAGCAGTTCTTC.

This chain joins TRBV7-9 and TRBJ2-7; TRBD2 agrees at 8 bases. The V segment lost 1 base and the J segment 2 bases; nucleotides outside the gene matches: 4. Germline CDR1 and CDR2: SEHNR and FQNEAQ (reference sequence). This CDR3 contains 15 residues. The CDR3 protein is CASSLDGGGTYEQYF. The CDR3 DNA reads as TGTGCCAGCAGCTTAGATGGCGGGGGGACCTACGAGCAGTACTTC.